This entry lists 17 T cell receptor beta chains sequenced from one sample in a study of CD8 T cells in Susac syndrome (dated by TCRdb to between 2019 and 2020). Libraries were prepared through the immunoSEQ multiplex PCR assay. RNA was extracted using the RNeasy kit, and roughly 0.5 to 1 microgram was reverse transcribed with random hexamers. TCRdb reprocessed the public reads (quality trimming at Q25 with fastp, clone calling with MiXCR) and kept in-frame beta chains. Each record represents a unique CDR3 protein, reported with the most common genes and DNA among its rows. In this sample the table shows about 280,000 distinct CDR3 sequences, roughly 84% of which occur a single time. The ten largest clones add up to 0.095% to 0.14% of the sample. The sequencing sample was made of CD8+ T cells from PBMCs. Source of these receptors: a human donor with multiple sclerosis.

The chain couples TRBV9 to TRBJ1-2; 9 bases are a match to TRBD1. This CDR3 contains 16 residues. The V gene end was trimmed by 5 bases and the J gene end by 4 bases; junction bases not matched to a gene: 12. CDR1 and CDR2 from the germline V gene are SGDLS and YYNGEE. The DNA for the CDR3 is TGTGCCAGCAGGGGGACAGGGCTCCTTTGGGGCTATGGCTACACCTTC. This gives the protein CASRGTGLLWGYGYTF.

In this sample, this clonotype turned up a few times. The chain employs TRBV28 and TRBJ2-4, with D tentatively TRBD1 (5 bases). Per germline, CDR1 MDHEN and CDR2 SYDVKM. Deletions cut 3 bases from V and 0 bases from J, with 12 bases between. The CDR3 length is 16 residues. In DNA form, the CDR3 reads TGTGCCAGCAGTTTCTTCAGGGCCCTAGCCAAAAACATTCAGTACTTC. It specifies CASSFFRALAKNIQYF.

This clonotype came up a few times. CDR3 DNA sequence: TGTGCCAGCAGCTTTTACAGTACCTACGAGCAGTACTTC. Its translation is CASSFYSTYEQYF. This sequence joins TRBV11-3 and TRBJ2-7; D ambiguous. There are 13 residues in the CDR3. Germline V lookup: CDR1 SGHNT, CDR2 YENEEA. V was shortened by 3 bases and J by 2 bases, with 8 bases between the two germline ends. Complete variable domain (other parts from reference TRBV11-3 and TRBJ2-7): EAGVVQSPRYKIIEKKQPVAFWCNPISGHNTLYWYLQNLGQGPELLIRYENEEAVDDSQLPKDRFSAERLKGVDSTLKIQPAELGDSAVYLCASSFYSTYEQYFGPGTRLTVT.

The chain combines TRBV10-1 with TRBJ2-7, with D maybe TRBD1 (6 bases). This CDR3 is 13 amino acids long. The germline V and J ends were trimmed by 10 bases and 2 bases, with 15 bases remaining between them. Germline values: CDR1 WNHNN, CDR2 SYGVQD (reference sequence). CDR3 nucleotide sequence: TGCGCCACCGGACAGAACAAAACCTACGAGCAGTACTTC. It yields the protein CATGQNKTYEQYF.

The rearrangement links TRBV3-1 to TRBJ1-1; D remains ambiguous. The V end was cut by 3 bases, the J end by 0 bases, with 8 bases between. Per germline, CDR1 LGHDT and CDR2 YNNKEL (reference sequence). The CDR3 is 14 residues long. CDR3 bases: TGTGCCAGCAGCCAGTCTCCGGTGAACACTGAAGCTTTCTTT. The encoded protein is CASSQSPVNTEAFF. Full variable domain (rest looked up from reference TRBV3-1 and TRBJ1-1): DTAVSQTPKYLVTQMGNDKSIKCEQNLGHDTMYWYKQDSKKFLKIMFSYNNKELIINETVPNRFSPKSPDKAHLNLHINSLELGDSAVYFCASSQSPVNTEAFFGQGTRLTVV.

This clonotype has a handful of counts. DNA for the CDR3: TGTGCCAGCAGCCAAGATCCCCCGGGAGGGGACTATAACGAGCAGTACTTC. Translated, it gives CASSQDPPGGDYNEQYF. The V call is TRBV7-2, the J call TRBJ2-7; 8 nucleotides agree with TRBD2. The V gene end was trimmed by 5 bases and the J gene end by 5 bases; junction bases not matched to a gene: 17. The CDR3 runs 17 residues. The V gene's germline CDR1 is SGHTA and CDR2 FQGNSA.

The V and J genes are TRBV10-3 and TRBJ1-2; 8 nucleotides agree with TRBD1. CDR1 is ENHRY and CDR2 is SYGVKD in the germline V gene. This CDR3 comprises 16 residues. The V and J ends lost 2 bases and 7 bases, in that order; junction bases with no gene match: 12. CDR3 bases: TGTGCCATCAGTGAGGATGCAGGGGGCGGAGTAGGTGGCTACACCTTC. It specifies CAISEDAGGGVGGYTF.

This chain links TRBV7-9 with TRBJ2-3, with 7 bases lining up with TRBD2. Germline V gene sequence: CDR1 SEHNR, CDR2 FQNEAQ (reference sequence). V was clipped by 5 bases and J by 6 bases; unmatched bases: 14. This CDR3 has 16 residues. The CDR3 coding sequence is TGTGCCAGCAGCCATGTCCTGGGAGCGGGGCTTGATACGCAGTATTTT. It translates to CASSHVLGAGLDTQYF.

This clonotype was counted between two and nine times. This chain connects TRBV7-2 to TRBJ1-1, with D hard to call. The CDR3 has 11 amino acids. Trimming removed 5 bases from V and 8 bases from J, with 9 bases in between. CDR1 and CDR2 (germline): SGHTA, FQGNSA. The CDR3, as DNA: TGTGCCAGCAGCCCGGGCCTAGAAGCTTTCTTT. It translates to CASSPGLEAFF.

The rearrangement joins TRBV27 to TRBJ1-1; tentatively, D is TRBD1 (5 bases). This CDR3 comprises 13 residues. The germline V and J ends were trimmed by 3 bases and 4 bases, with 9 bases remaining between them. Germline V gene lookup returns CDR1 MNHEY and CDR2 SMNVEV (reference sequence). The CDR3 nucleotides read TGTGCCAGCAGTTTCGGCAGGGCCACTGAAGCTTTCTTT. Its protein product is CASSFGRATEAFF.

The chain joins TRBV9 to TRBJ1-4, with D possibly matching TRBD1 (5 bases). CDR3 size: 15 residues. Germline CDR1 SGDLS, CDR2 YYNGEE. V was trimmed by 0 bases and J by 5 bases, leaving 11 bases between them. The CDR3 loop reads CASSVDAGTNEKLFF. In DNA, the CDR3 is TGTGCCAGCAGCGTAGATGCAGGGACCAATGAAAAACTGTTTTTT.

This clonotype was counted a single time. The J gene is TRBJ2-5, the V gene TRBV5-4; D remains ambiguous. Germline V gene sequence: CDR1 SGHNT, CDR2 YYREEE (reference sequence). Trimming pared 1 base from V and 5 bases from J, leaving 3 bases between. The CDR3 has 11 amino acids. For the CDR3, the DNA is TGTGCCAGCAGCTTGAACGAGACCCAGTACTTC. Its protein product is CASSLNETQYF.

In DNA, the CDR3 is TGTGCCAGCGGGGGGCGGGGAACCTACAATGAGCAGTTCTTC. Translated, it gives CASGGRGTYNEQFF. This chain joins TRBV5-4 and TRBJ2-1; D could derive from TRBD1 or TRBD2 (6 bases each). The CDR3 is 14 amino acids. Germline V gene sequence: CDR1 SGHNT, CDR2 YYREEE (reference sequence). V lost 7 bases and J 2 bases, leaving 13 bases between the germline ends.

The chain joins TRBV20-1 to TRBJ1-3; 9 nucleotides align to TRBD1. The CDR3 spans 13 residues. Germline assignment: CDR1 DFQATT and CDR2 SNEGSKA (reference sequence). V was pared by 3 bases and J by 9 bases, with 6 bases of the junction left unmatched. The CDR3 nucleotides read TGCAGTGCTAGGGGACAGGGTAGTAGCACCATATATTTT. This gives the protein CSARGQGSSTIYF.

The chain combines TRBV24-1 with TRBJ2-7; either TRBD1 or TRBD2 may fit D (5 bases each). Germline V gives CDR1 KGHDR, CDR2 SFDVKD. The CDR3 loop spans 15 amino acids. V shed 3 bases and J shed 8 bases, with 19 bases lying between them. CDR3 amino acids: CATSDGTARRVQQYF. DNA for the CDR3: TGTGCCACCAGTGATGGGACGGCCCGTAGAGTCCAGCAGTACTTC.

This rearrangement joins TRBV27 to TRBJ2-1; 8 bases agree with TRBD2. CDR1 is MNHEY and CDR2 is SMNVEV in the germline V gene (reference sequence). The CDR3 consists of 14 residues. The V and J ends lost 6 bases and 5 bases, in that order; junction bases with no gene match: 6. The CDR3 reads CASRTSGHHNEQFF. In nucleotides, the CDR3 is TGTGCCAGCAGAACTAGCGGACATCACAATGAGCAGTTCTTC.

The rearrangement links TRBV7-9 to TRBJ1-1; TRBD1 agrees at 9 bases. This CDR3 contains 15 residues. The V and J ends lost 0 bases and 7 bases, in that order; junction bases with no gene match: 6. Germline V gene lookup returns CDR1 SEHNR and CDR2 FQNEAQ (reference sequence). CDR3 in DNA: TGTGCCAGCAGCTTAGCCTGGACAGGGGATGGTGAAGCTTTCTTT. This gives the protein CASSLAWTGDGEAFF.